This is a list of T cell receptor beta chains from one sample in a study of blood T cells in healthy people across ages. TCRdb re-derived calls from the 5' RACE reads in MiXCR, one entry per CDR3 protein. The table records approximately 800,000 distinct CDR3 sequences, about 34% of them present only once. Material for sequencing was blood. All receptors come from a man aged 18 to 30 in good health. The CDR3 runs from the conserved cysteine through the conserved F or W. Fields, in order: J gene, V gene, clone size, D gene, CDR3 DNA, CDR3 protein. A D gene is named only where the DNA matches it firmly. For some rows the clone size is stated as once, few or many, or as a class when expanded; others skip it.

j_gene: TRBJ1-2
v_gene: TRBV10-3
abundance: many
d_gene: NA
CDR3nt: TGTGCCATCAGTGAGCACGGGACCGAGTATGGCTACACCTTC
CDR3aa: CAISEHGTEYGYTF

j_gene: TRBJ2-3
v_gene: TRBV30
abundance: few
d_gene: TRBD2
CDR3nt: TGTGCCTGGAGTATGGTAGCGGGGGCCCGCACAGATACGCAGTATTTT
CDR3aa: CAWSMVAGARTDTQYF

j_gene: TRBJ1-6
v_gene: TRBV6-6
abundance: NA
d_gene: NA
CDR3nt: TGTGCCAGCAGTTACACCAGTAGTCGATCACCCCTCCACTTT
CDR3aa: CASSYTSSRSPLHF

j_gene: TRBJ2-3
v_gene: TRBV28
abundance: NA
d_gene: NA
CDR3nt: TGTGCCAGCAGTCCCGCAGTAGCTGCAACCTCAGATACGCAGTATTTT
CDR3aa: CASSPAVAATSDTQYF

j_gene: TRBJ1-4
v_gene: TRBV20-1
abundance: few
d_gene: TRBD1
CDR3nt: TGCAGTGCGCCGACAGGGATAAATGAAAAACTGTTTTTT
CDR3aa: CSAPTGINEKLFF

j_gene: TRBJ1-6
v_gene: TRBV6-2/TRBV6-3
abundance: few
d_gene: NA
CDR3nt: TGTGCCAACGTTCGAGGCTCCTATAATTCACCCCTCCACTTT
CDR3aa: CANVRGSYNSPLHF

j_gene: TRBJ2-7
v_gene: TRBV15
abundance: many
d_gene: NA
CDR3nt: TGTGCCACCAGCAGAGATTGGTCCAGAGCCTACGAGCAGTACTTC
CDR3aa: CATSRDWSRAYEQYF

j_gene: TRBJ1-2
v_gene: TRBV10-3
abundance: NA
d_gene: NA
CDR3nt: TGTGCCATCGGAATGTCCTATGGCTACACCTTC
CDR3aa: CAIGMSYGYTF

j_gene: TRBJ2-3
v_gene: TRBV20-1
abundance: many
d_gene: NA
CDR3nt: TGCAGTGCTCGCGCGGACGGCACAGATACGCAGTATTTT
CDR3aa: CSARADGTDTQYF

j_gene: TRBJ2-1
v_gene: TRBV11-1
abundance: NA
d_gene: NA
CDR3nt: TGTGCCAGCAGAGGACACCTCCAAGAGACCCAGTTCTTC
CDR3aa: CASRGHLQETQFF

j_gene: TRBJ1-6
v_gene: TRBV4-3
abundance: NA
d_gene: TRBD1
CDR3nt: TGCGCCAGCAGCGATGGGACAGCCAATTCACCCCTCCACTTT
CDR3aa: CASSDGTANSPLHF

j_gene: TRBJ2-7
v_gene: TRBV10-3
abundance: NA
d_gene: NA
CDR3nt: TGTGCCATCAGTGAGACTATATACGAGCAGTACTTC
CDR3aa: CAISETIYEQYF

j_gene: TRBJ1-2
v_gene: TRBV7-2
abundance: few
d_gene: NA
CDR3nt: TGTGCCAGCAGCCCGAGAGGAGGGGGGGCCTTAAACTATGGCTACACCTTC
CDR3aa: CASSPRGGGALNYGYTF

j_gene: TRBJ2-1
v_gene: TRBV6-5
abundance: few
d_gene: TRBD2
CDR3nt: TGTGCCAGCAGTTACACGGCCAGGCGGGGGGGCCTTTTATCTGGCAATGAGCAGTTCTTC
CDR3aa: CASSYTARRGGLLSGNEQFF

j_gene: TRBJ2-4
v_gene: TRBV11-2
abundance: many
d_gene: NA
CDR3nt: TGTGCCAGCAGCTTAGCCCTGGGTCCTCAAACTAGGGACATTCAGTACTTC
CDR3aa: CASSLALGPQTRDIQYF

j_gene: TRBJ2-5
v_gene: TRBV12-3/TRBV12-4
abundance: NA
d_gene: TRBD2
CDR3nt: TGTGCCAGCAGTTCCCTGAGACTAGCGGGGGGGACTCAATCTCGAGAGACCCAGTACTTC
CDR3aa: CASSSLRLAGGTQSRETQYF

j_gene: TRBJ2-2
v_gene: TRBV6-6
abundance: few
d_gene: NA
CDR3nt: TGTGCCAGCAGTAACTCGGACGGGAACACCGGGGAGCTGTTTTTT
CDR3aa: CASSNSDGNTGELFF

j_gene: TRBJ2-1
v_gene: TRBV9
abundance: few
d_gene: TRBD1
CDR3nt: TGTGCCAGCAGCGCAGGACAGGCTCTAGCCGACTACAATGAGCAGTTCTTC
CDR3aa: CASSAGQALADYNEQFF

j_gene: TRBJ2-5
v_gene: TRBV3-1
abundance: NA
d_gene: NA
CDR3nt: TGCGTCAGCAGCCTACACCTGGGACACTTCTATGAGCAGTACTTC
CDR3aa: CVSSLHLGHFYEQYF

j_gene: TRBJ2-5
v_gene: TRBV20-1
abundance: NA
d_gene: NA
CDR3nt: TGCAGTGCTAGACAGGGACTTCAAGAGACCCAGTACTTC
CDR3aa: CSARQGLQETQYF

j_gene: TRBJ1-1
v_gene: TRBV20-1
abundance: NA
d_gene: NA
CDR3nt: TGCAGTGCTAGAGGCAAGAACACTGAAGCTTTCTTT
CDR3aa: CSARGKNTEAFF

j_gene: TRBJ2-5
v_gene: TRBV6-2/TRBV6-3
abundance: NA
d_gene: TRBD1
CDR3nt: TGTGCCAGCAGTGGAACAGGGGTCCCTGAGTACTTC
CDR3aa: CASSGTGVPEYF

j_gene: TRBJ1-1
v_gene: TRBV3-1
abundance: few
d_gene: NA
CDR3nt: TGTGCCAGCAGTCTGCCGGACAGCAAAGCTTTCTTT
CDR3aa: CASSLPDSKAFF

j_gene: TRBJ2-1
v_gene: TRBV12-3/TRBV12-4
abundance: many
d_gene: TRBD2
CDR3nt: TGTGCCAGCAGTCTACGGGAGGGGAGCAATGAGCAGTTCTTC
CDR3aa: CASSLREGSNEQFF

j_gene: TRBJ2-5
v_gene: TRBV3-1
abundance: few
d_gene: TRBD2
CDR3nt: TGTGCCAGCAGCCCATACAGCGGGGGCCTCCAAGAGACCCAGTACTTC
CDR3aa: CASSPYSGGLQETQYF

j_gene: TRBJ1-6
v_gene: TRBV7-2
abundance: NA
d_gene: TRBD1
CDR3nt: TGTGCCAGCAGCACGAGAGGGGGCAGTTCACCCCTCCACTTT
CDR3aa: CASSTRGGSSPLHF

j_gene: TRBJ1-2
v_gene: TRBV20-1
abundance: few
d_gene: NA
CDR3nt: TGCAGCGCACATGGGGCAGGGACCAACTATGGCTACACCTTC
CDR3aa: CSAHGAGTNYGYTF

j_gene: TRBJ2-1
v_gene: TRBV28
abundance: few
d_gene: NA
CDR3nt: TGTGCCAGCAGCATTAGCGGAATTTCCTACAATGAGCAGTTCTTC
CDR3aa: CASSISGISYNEQFF

j_gene: TRBJ2-7
v_gene: TRBV7-9
abundance: NA
d_gene: NA
CDR3nt: TGTGCCAGCAGCTTAGAAGTGGCCAGGGGCTGCGAGCAGTACTTC
CDR3aa: CASSLEVARGCEQYF